Following are 26 T cell receptor beta chains from one sample sequenced in a study of human T cells and chemical hapten exposure. This sample's time point: patch test 3, about 24 weeks after DPC sensitization. Indicated treatment: therapeutic diphenylcyclopropenone sensitization with weekly scalp DPC. TCRdb called the RACE reads again in MiXCR, with one record for every CDR3 protein. The sample lists about 89,000 distinct CDR3 sequences, around 13% occurring once. The sequences come from whole blood, collected in connection with sensitization to the hapten diphenylcyclopropenone (DPC). Every receptor here comes from a woman in her 50s with alopecia areata. Some clones in this sample may be carry-over from other donors' samples.

This clonotype was picked up many times. J is TRBJ1-1 and V is TRBV29-1; 9 positions match TRBD1. The V gene's germline CDR1 is SQVTM and CDR2 ANQGSEA. V gave up 1 base and J gave up 5 bases; unmatched junction bases: 2. There are 13 residues in the CDR3. The CDR3: CSVEGTGVTEAFF. DNA of the CDR3: TGCAGCGTTGAAGGGACAGGGGTAACTGAAGCTTTCTTT.

In its sample, this clonotype was seen many times. The chain carries TRBV15 and TRBJ2-3, with 9 bases lining up with TRBD2. Germline V gives CDR1 LNHNV, CDR2 YYDKDF (reference sequence). The J segment lost 1 base and the V segment lost 3 bases, leaving 2 bases of the junction unmatched. The CDR3 is made up of 15 amino acids. Written as DNA, the CDR3 is TGTGCCACCAGCAGGCAGCGGGAGGGCACAGATACGCAGTATTTT. Amino acids: CATSRQREGTDTQYF.

This chain joins TRBV5-1 and TRBJ2-4, with a weak D call TRBD2 (6 bases). The CDR3 extends over 16 amino acids. Germline V CDR1 and CDR2: SGHRS, YFSETQ. Trimming removed 4 bases at V and 1 base at J, with 15 bases between. The CDR3 protein is CASSHLGLDAKNIQYF. The CDR3 nucleotides are TGCGCCAGCAGCCACCTGGGACTTGACGCCAAAAACATTCAGTACTTC.

Only a few counts were recorded for this clonotype. This sequence joins TRBV19 and TRBJ2-3; possibly TRBD2 for D (6 bases). The germline V gene encodes CDR1 LNHDA and CDR2 SQIVND (reference sequence). V dropped 4 bases and J dropped 2 bases, with 16 bases sitting between them. The length of the CDR3 is 16 residues. CDR3 nucleotides: TGTGCCAGTAGTACAACCGGGACTCGACACACAGATACGCAGTATTTT. Protein: CASSTTGTRHTDTQYF.

Note on this clonotype: This may be a read error: a much more frequent sequence differs by one nucleotide. This sequence joins TRBV10-3 and TRBJ1-2; TRBD1 aligns across 8 bases. This CDR3 has 17 residues. Germline V gives CDR1 ENHRY, CDR2 SYGVKD. The CDR3 region has the DNA TGTACCATCAGTGAGTCGACTCCCGGACAGGGCGACTATGGCTACACCTTC. It encodes CTISESTPGQGDYGYTF.

The V gene is TRBV3-1, the J gene TRBJ2-2, with 7 bases identical to TRBD2. CDR3 length equals 13 residues. Germline V gives CDR1 LGHDT, CDR2 YNNKEL (reference sequence). Trimming at V came to 10 bases and at J to 5 bases, leaving 7 bases not matched to a gene. The CDR3 sequence: CATGREYTGELFF. The CDR3 DNA sequence: TGTGCCACAGGGCGGGAGTATACCGGGGAGCTGTTTTTT.

As to this clonotype: The junction does not match germline at one end; this may be a read error. This sequence joins TRBV20-1 and TRBJ1-4; D may be TRBD1 (6 bases). CDR1 is DFQATT, CDR2 SNEGSKA, per germline (reference sequence). The CDR3 has 13 amino acids. The CDR3 coding sequence is TGCAGTGCCGCGGACAGAGGGATTGAAAAACAGTTTTTT. It encodes CSAADRGIEKQFF.

This clonotype showed up just a few times. The J gene is TRBJ2-1, the V gene TRBV20-1; D ambiguous. The CDR3 sequence is 13 residues long. The V gene's germline CDR1 is DFQATT and CDR2 SNEGSKA (reference sequence). Trimming took off 6 bases at V and 10 bases at J, with 19 bases between the two ends. The CDR3 region is CSAIPFSGWEQFF. As DNA, the CDR3 is TGCAGTGCCATCCCATTTTCTGGATGGGAGCAGTTCTTC.

The sample holds a few counts of this clonotype. V usage is TRBV29-1 and J usage is TRBJ2-3; 12 bases map to TRBD2. The CDR3 covers 14 residues. V lost 4 bases, J lost 7 bases, and 6 bases stayed unmatched. Looked up from germline, CDR1 is SQVTM and CDR2 is ANQGSEA. The CDR3 loop is CSVAPSGRENTQYF. In nucleotides, the CDR3 is TGCAGCGTTGCGCCTAGCGGGAGGGAAAATACGCAGTATTTT.

The chain is built from TRBV19 and TRBJ2-3, with unresolved D. Germline V CDR1 and CDR2: LNHDA, SQIVND (reference sequence). CDR3 length: 13 residues. The V gene lost 9 bases and the J gene lost 6 bases, with 16 bases spanning the gap. Here the CDR3 reads CASGRAPGDTQYF. The DNA of the CDR3 is TGTGCCAGCGGACGGGCGCCGGGTGATACGCAGTATTTT. Variable domain in full (rest from reference TRBV19 and TRBJ2-3): DGGITQSPKYLFRKEGQNVTLSCEQNLNHDAMYWYRQDPGQGLRLIYYSQIVNDFQKGDIAEGYSVSREKKESFPLTVTSAQKNPTAFYLCASGRAPGDTQYFGPGTRLTVL.

J is TRBJ1-2 and V is TRBV30; D call uncertain. CDR1 GTSNPN and CDR2 SVGIG come from the germline V gene (reference sequence). The CDR3 contains 14 residues. Deletions cut 0 bases from V and 0 bases from J, with 8 bases between. Here the CDR3 reads CAWSVNRANYGYTF. CDR3 nucleotides: TGTGCCTGGAGTGTAAACAGAGCTAACTATGGCTACACCTTC.

V is TRBV29-1 and J is TRBJ2-1; a weak D match, TRBD2 (5 bases). V shed 0 bases and J shed 12 bases, with 9 bases lying between them. The CDR3 consists of 11 residues. Germline CDR1 and CDR2: SQVTM and ANQGSEA. As DNA, the CDR3 is TGCAGCGTTGAAGACCAGGACTGGCAGTTCTTC. This encodes CSVEDQDWQFF.

This clonotype was found a few times. The rearrangement links TRBV7-2 to TRBJ2-3; D unclear. Germline assignment: CDR1 SGHTA and CDR2 FQGNSA. Deletions cut 3 bases from V and 2 bases from J, with 9 bases between. This CDR3 has 14 residues. CDR3 residues: CASSFNTDTDTQYF. CDR3 bases: TGTGCCAGCAGCTTTAATACAGACACAGATACGCAGTATTTT.

This clonotype was observed at least ten times. The chain uses TRBV18 and TRBJ1-3; no firm D call. The CDR3 extends over 13 amino acids. The V end lost 2 bases, the J end lost 5 bases, and 7 bases lay between the germline ends. Per the germline V gene, CDR1 is KGHSH and CDR2 is LQKENI. CDR3 in amino acids: CASSPGERNTIYF. CDR3 bases: TGTGCCAGCTCACCAGGGGAAAGAAACACCATATATTTT.

On this clonotype: Its ends do not fully match the called genes, so a read error is possible. The V call is TRBV6-2 or TRBV6-3, the J call TRBJ2-3; D gene unclear. This CDR3 region has 16 residues. The germline V gene encodes CDR1 MNHEY and CDR2 SVGEGT. CDR3 sequence: CASSYFSPSSRDTQYF. The CDR3 DNA reads TGTGCCAGCAGCTACTTCTCTCCATCTAGTCGAGATACGCAGTATTTT.

This chain uses TRBV6-2 or TRBV6-3 with TRBJ1-5; D might be TRBD1 (5 bases). In germline, CDR1 is MNHEY, CDR2 SVGEGT. CDR3 length: 14 residues. V was trimmed by 7 bases and J by 6 bases, leaving 16 bases between them. The CDR3, as DNA: TGTGCCAGCAACCCCGGGGCTTGGGGTCAGCCCCAGCATTTT. It translates to CASNPGAWGQPQHF.

This clonotype was seen a handful of times. The J gene is TRBJ1-6, the V gene TRBV2; D gene ambiguous. The CDR3 has 15 residues. The V and J ends lost 2 bases and 7 bases respectively, with 12 bases between them. CDR1 and CDR2 from the germline V gene are SNHLY and FYNNEI. The CDR3 reads CASSETGVGNSPLHF. DNA for the CDR3: TGTGCCAGCAGTGAAACCGGGGTGGGGAATTCACCCCTCCACTTT.

As to this clonotype: Being one base from a much bigger clone, this may be a read error. The genes are TRBV19 and TRBJ1-5; D is perhaps TRBD1 (5 bases). The CDR3 has 17 residues. Looked up from germline, CDR1 is LNHDA and CDR2 is SQIVND (reference sequence). In DNA, the CDR3 is TGTGCCTGTAGTATCCTCGGCGTAGGGGCGGACAATCAGCCCCAGCATTTT. Protein: CACSILGVGADNQPQHF.

There are a few counts of this clonotype. The chain has TRBV3-1 and TRBJ1-6; D gene ambiguous. The CDR3 totals 14 residues. Trimming cost V 7 bases and J 4 bases, with 11 bases left between them. Germline CDR1 LGHDT, CDR2 YNNKEL (reference sequence). The CDR3 sequence: CASKRGGYNSPLHF. In nucleotides, the CDR3 is TGTGCCAGCAAACGGGGAGGATATAATTCACCCCTCCACTTT.

This chain uses TRBV28 with TRBJ2-7; D is ambiguous. This CDR3 has 14 amino acids. Germline V gives CDR1 MDHEN, CDR2 SYDVKM. Trimming left V 5 bases short and J 7 bases short, with 18 bases between. The CDR3 spells CASSVTTTWGEQYF. The CDR3 DNA follows: TGTGCCAGCAGTGTCACCACCACTTGGGGTGAGCAGTACTTC.

This clonotype has a count of ten or more. This sequence joins TRBV6-6 and TRBJ1-2, with a possible D match to TRBD1 (6 bases). Per germline, CDR1 MNHNY and CDR2 SVGAGI (reference sequence). The germline V and J ends were trimmed by 6 bases and 6 bases, with 17 bases remaining between them. This CDR3 comprises 14 residues. In DNA, the CDR3 is TGTGCCAGCAGCGGGACATCGGACTCCGATGGCTACACCTTC. Its protein product is CASSGTSDSDGYTF.

The chain links TRBV3-1 to TRBJ2-3; TRBD2 is a possible D gene (6 bases). Trimming stripped 0 bases from V and 5 bases from J, with 12 bases between. Germline V lookup: CDR1 LGHDT, CDR2 YNNKEL (reference sequence). This CDR3 spans 15 amino acids. The chain's CDR3 is CASSQDGGYRDTQYF. CDR3 coding DNA: TGTGCCAGCAGCCAAGACGGGGGTTATAGAGATACGCAGTATTTT.

In its sample, this clonotype was seen many times. The genes are TRBV12-5 and TRBJ2-2, with 7 bases lining up with TRBD1. Trimming cost V 7 bases and J 3 bases; bases outside gene matches: 11. Germline CDR1 is LGHNT and CDR2 is FRNRAP. The CDR3 has 16 amino acids. This CDR3 reads CASVANRDRDTGELFF. The CDR3 bases are TGTGCTAGTGTTGCCAACAGGGACAGAGACACCGGGGAGCTGTTTTTT.

This clonotype was counted at least ten times. The rearrangement joins TRBV20-1 to TRBJ2-1, with 12 bases aligning to TRBD2. CDR1 DFQATT and CDR2 SNEGSKA come from the germline V gene (reference sequence). V gave up 3 bases and J gave up 9 bases; unmatched junction bases: 9. The length of the CDR3 is 15 residues. The chain's CDR3 is CSASTLAGGPVEQFF. The CDR3 region has the DNA TGCAGTGCTAGTACCCTAGCGGGAGGGCCGGTTGAGCAGTTCTTC.

Only a few counts were recorded for this clonotype. This chain joins TRBV4-2 and TRBJ2-7; D is ambiguous. The CDR3 contains 14 residues. The germline V gene has CDR1 LGHNA and CDR2 YNFKEQ. Trimming shortened V by 4 bases and J by 3 bases, and 13 bases separated the two germline ends. CDR3 in DNA: TGTGCCAGCAGCCCCGCCTTTCTAGGCTACGAGCAGTACTTC. Its translation: CASSPAFLGYEQYF.

The gene calls are TRBV10-3 and TRBJ2-7; D call uncertain. CDR1 is ENHRY, CDR2 SYGVKD, per germline. The CDR3 runs to 12 residues. V dropped 3 bases and J dropped 3 bases, with 6 bases sitting between them. CDR3 loop: CAISDMGYEQYF. The CDR3 region has the DNA TGTGCCATCAGTGACATGGGCTACGAGCAGTACTTC.